These T cell receptor beta chains were read from a single sample in a study of cytomegalovirus exposure and HLA in healthy donors. The repertoire was sequenced with immunoSEQ multiplex PCR; TCRdb's copy has only in-frame clones and lacks some. The table shows under 250,000 clones, with roughly 79% occurring only once. The sample consisted of PBMCs. These receptors came from a man aged 25 to 45 in good health and CMV-seronegative. Both conserved end residues are part of each CDR3. Each record gives: V gene, CDR3 protein.

>TRBV5-1
CASSRSGQGRLDTQYF
>TRBV10-2
CASSEARTGMNSPLHF
>TRBV7-3
CASSPGGGQETQYF
>TRBV7-9
CASSLAHRDTYNYGYTF
>TRBV5-1
CASTPTGGRETEAFF
>TRBV4-1
CASSPSRGGADTQYF
>TRBV7-9
CASSVPPISSYNEQFF
>TRBV28
CASNLGGLRSYEQYF
>TRBV10-3
CAITPGNTEAFF
>TRBV28
CASNLLTGGTEASF
>TRBV6-1
CASSSSPGGGQPQHF
>TRBV7-2
CASSLDFYNEQFF